This T cell receptor (beta chain) was recovered during a study of spatial heterogeneity in lung cancer. Sample time point: sample taken at primary tumor resection. Whole RNA, which was extracted from tumor, nontumor lung tissue or frozen PBMC, was sequenced without any cell sorting. Each CDR3 protein is one row after TCRdb ran MiXCR on the 5' RACE reads. In the table there are about 3,200 distinct CDR3 sequences, around two fifths of which are singletons. The CDR3 covers 15 residues. Trimming took 8 bases from V and 0 from J, leaving 14 bases between them. Sequencing was performed on PBMCs, taken at surgery. This receptor was taken from a male donor with early-stage non-small cell lung cancer. The rearrangement links TRBV12-3 or TRBV12-4 to TRBJ2-1, with TRBD2 as a possible D gene (6 bases). CDR3 nucleotide sequence: TGTGCCAGCTCCCGCCGGGGGAGCTCCTACAATGAGCAGTTCTTC. Amino acids: CASSRRGSSYNEQFF.